This T cell receptor beta chain is drawn from a study of blood T cell repertoires in COVID-19. Recruitment covered about two dozen US areas and drew participants whose ages spanned roughly 18 to 100 years. This CDR3 contains 14 residues. V was clipped by 5 bases and J by 5 bases, with 15 bases between them. Germline V gene data show CDR1 as SGHAT and CDR2 as FQNNGV. Measured with immunoSEQ multiplex PCR; TCRdb has only the in-frame clones, and not every one. The sample consists of around 120,000 clones, approximately 86% of them appearing once. The chain uses TRBV11-2 and TRBJ1-1; tentative D call: TRBD1 (6 bases). Sequencing used PBMCs or T cells enriched from blood (not recorded which). This TCR came from a woman in her 50s who had recovered from COVID-19. CDR3 amino acids: CASSPSAGATEAFF. The CDR3 DNA is TGTGCCAGCAGCCCGAGCGCAGGGGCGACTGAAGCTTTCTTT.